The next 11 T cell receptor beta chains were all read from a single sample in a study of blood T cell repertoires in COVID-19. Sequenced by immunoSEQ multiplex PCR; TCRdb stores in-frame clones only, minus some. The table shows approximately 97,000 clones, with approximately 90% occurring only once. The specimen sequenced was peripheral blood. Receptors were obtained from a man aged 60-69 years with acute or convalescent COVID-19.

This chain uses TRBV19 with TRBJ1-1; possibly TRBD1 for D (6 bases). Trimming left V 6 bases short and J 4 bases short, with 15 bases between. Looked up from germline, CDR1 is LNHDA and CDR2 is SQIVND (reference sequence). CDR3 length: 14 amino acids. CDR3 coding DNA: TGTGCCAGTAGAAAGGGGGTTCGGGTCACTGAAGCTTTCTTT. Protein sequence: CASRKGVRVTEAFF. Together with reference TRBV19 and TRBJ1-1, the CDR3 gives the full variable domain: DGGITQSPKYLFRKEGQNVTLSCEQNLNHDAMYWYRQDPGQGLRLIYYSQIVNDFQKGDIAEGYSVSREKKESFPLTVTSAQKNPTAFYLCASRKGVRVTEAFFGQGTRLTVV.

This clone was seen more than once but under ten times. The V call is TRBV18, the J call TRBJ2-5; tentative D call: TRBD2 (5 bases). Germline CDR1 and CDR2: KGHSH and LQKENI. This CDR3 contains 14 residues. V was pared by 2 bases and J by 2 bases, with 9 bases between. DNA of the CDR3: TGTGCCAGCTCACCAGACGGGGTTCAAGAGACCCAGTACTTC. Its translation is CASSPDGVQETQYF.

This clone showed up just a few times. The chain joins TRBV6-5 to TRBJ1-2, with D perhaps matching TRBD1 (5 bases). This CDR3 contains 15 residues. Trimming left V 6 bases short and J 7 bases short, with 21 bases between. Per the germline V gene, CDR1 is MNHEY and CDR2 is SVGAGI. The CDR3, as DNA: TGTGCCAGCAGCCCGGGGGACGGAGGCCCCCCTGGCTACACCTTC. Translation: CASSPGDGGPPGYTF.

The V and J genes are TRBV11-3 and TRBJ2-2, with D possibly being TRBD2 (6 bases). This CDR3 contains 15 residues. Germline V gives CDR1 SGHNT, CDR2 YENEEA. V was clipped by 3 bases and J by 6 bases, with 14 bases between them. CDR3 nucleotides: TGTGCCAGCAGCTTGACTAGTAGTTCCGCCGGGGAGCTGTTTTTT. Amino acids: CASSLTSSSAGELFF.

V gene TRBV4-1 combines with J gene TRBJ2-1; 7 bases line up with TRBD1. Trimming cost V 1 base and J 8 bases; bases outside gene matches: 5. Germline loops: CDR1 MGHRA, CDR2 YSYEKL. This CDR3 region has 14 residues. The CDR3 protein is CASSQAVGGHEQFF. The DNA for the CDR3 is TGCGCCAGCAGCCAAGCGGTAGGGGGCCATGAGCAGTTCTTC.

The chain carries TRBV24-1 and TRBJ1-2, with TRBD1 matching 9 bases. This CDR3 contains 15 residues. Trimming removed 5 bases from V and 5 bases from J; junction bases left unmatched: 8. Germline values: CDR1 KGHDR, CDR2 SFDVKD. This chain's CDR3 is CATSGIMGQGYGYTF. The CDR3 nucleotides are TGTGCCACCAGTGGCATTATGGGACAGGGATATGGCTACACCTTC.

V and J are TRBV6-5 and TRBJ2-3; possibly TRBD2 for D (6 bases). V lost 2 bases and J lost 2, with 11 bases in between. Per the germline V gene, CDR1 is MNHEY and CDR2 is SVGAGI. The CDR3 loop spans 15 amino acids. As DNA, the CDR3 is TGTGCCAGCAGTTACCGGAGGGGCCTCACAGATACGCAGTATTTT. Its protein product is CASSYRRGLTDTQYF.

The chain combines TRBV7-9 with TRBJ2-4; D perhaps matches TRBD1 (5 bases). V shed 1 base and J shed 2 bases, with 9 bases lying between them. This CDR3 is 15 amino acids long. Germline values: CDR1 SEHNR, CDR2 FQNEAQ (reference sequence). In nucleotides, the CDR3 is TGTGCCAGCAGCTTAGAGGGGTTTACCAAAAACATTCAGTACTTC. Amino acids: CASSLEGFTKNIQYF.

This clone has just a few counts. V and J are TRBV9 and TRBJ2-2; 9 bases fit TRBD1. Germline V lookup: CDR1 SGDLS, CDR2 YYNGEE. This CDR3 region has 17 residues. V trimming: 3 bases; J trimming: 6 bases; junction bases outside the gene matches: 12. The DNA for the CDR3 is TGTGCCAGCAGCGCGGCAACAGGGGGCTGGTCCCCCGGGGAGCTGTTTTTT. Protein product: CASSAATGGWSPGELFF.

This clone was counted only a few times. This chain uses TRBV19 with TRBJ1-1; TRBD1 is a possible D gene (5 bases). V lost 7 bases to trimming and J lost 1 base, with 22 bases between them. Germline CDR1 and CDR2: LNHDA and SQIVND (reference sequence). The CDR3 spans 17 residues. CDR3 region: CASKSFGGPFTNTEAFF. CDR3 bases: TGTGCCAGTAAATCGTTCGGGGGACCGTTTACGAACACTGAAGCTTTCTTT. The full variable domain, in which reference TRBV19 and TRBJ1-1 provide the parts outside the CDR3, is DGGITQSPKYLFRKEGQNVTLSCEQNLNHDAMYWYRQDPGQGLRLIYYSQIVNDFQKGDIAEGYSVSREKKESFPLTVTSAQKNPTAFYLCASKSFGGPFTNTEAFFGQGTRLTVV.

The V call is TRBV29-1, the J call TRBJ1-2; TRBD1 agrees at 8 bases. This CDR3 region has 17 residues. After removal of 7 bases from V and 0 bases from J, the junction contained 16 bases not matched to a gene. Germline assignment: CDR1 SQVTM and CDR2 ANQGSEA. CDR3 residues: CSAGGGTGETANYGYTF. The CDR3 DNA reads as TGCAGCGCAGGGGGCGGGACAGGAGAGACTGCTAACTATGGCTACACCTTC.